One and the same sample provided the 20 T cell receptor beta chains below, sequenced in a study of molecular identifiers for immune sequencing clone quantification. TCRdb called the PCR reads again in MiXCR, with one record for every CDR3 protein. The sample has approximately 20,000 distinct CDR3 sequences, 20% to 25% seen once. The source material was naive CD8+ T cells from blood, with Jurkat cell RNA spiked in. Subset specified: FACS-sorted CD8+CD4-CCR7+CD45RA+ naive T cells. The origin of the receptors is a human donor in good health. Some libraries in this study had Jurkat cell RNA spiked in.

This clonotype has just a few counts. The J gene is TRBJ2-1, the V gene TRBV12-3 or TRBV12-4; the match to TRBD2 covers 8 bases. The CDR3 covers 11 residues. Trimming at V came to 5 bases and at J to 15 bases, leaving 6 bases not matched to a gene. CDR3 nucleotides: TGTGCCAGCAGTGCCGGGACTAGAGGGTTCTTC. Translating it yields CASSAGTRGFF.

Points on this clonotype: A much larger clone is a single base away; this may be a read error. V and J are TRBV4-3 and TRBJ2-1, with 12 bases that match TRBD2. Germline V gene data show CDR1 as LGHNA and CDR2 as YSLEER. This CDR3 is built from 16 residues. J was trimmed by 9 bases and V by 1 base; bases with no gene match: 7. Written as DNA, the CDR3 is TGCGCCAGCAGCCAAGGACTAGCGGGAGTACTCGGTGAGCAGTTCTTC. Translated: CASSQGLAGVLGEQFF.

The rearrangement links TRBV6-2 or TRBV6-3 to TRBJ2-1; possible D gene TRBD2, 6 bases. The CDR3 covers 12 residues. Germline V CDR1 and CDR2: MNHEY, SVGEGT. Trimming took 8 bases from V and 5 from J, leaving 10 bases between them. The CDR3 region is CASGDFHNEQFF. CDR3 coding DNA: TGTGCCAGCGGGGACTTCCACAATGAGCAGTTCTTC.

This sequence joins TRBV5-6 and TRBJ2-1; 10 bases align to TRBD2. CDR3 length: 16 amino acids. Unmatched junction bases numbered 10, after V lost 1 base and J lost 9 bases. The germline V gene has CDR1 SGHDT and CDR2 YYEEEE. CDR3 loop: CASSLPLAGEQGEQFF. As DNA, the CDR3 is TGTGCCAGCAGCTTGCCTCTAGCGGGAGAGCAAGGTGAGCAGTTCTTC.

This clonotype is medium-sized within its sample. This rearrangement joins TRBV9 to TRBJ2-1; a possible D gene is TRBD2 (5 bases). V was pared by 3 bases and J by 0 bases, with 16 bases between. Germline CDR1 is SGDLS and CDR2 is YYNGEE. The CDR3 runs 17 residues. CDR3: CASSAPTSGFSYNEQFF. CDR3 DNA: TGTGCCAGCAGCGCCCCAACTTCGGGGTTCTCCTACAATGAGCAGTTCTTC.

This clonotype was seen at least ten times. The rearrangement uses TRBV13 and TRBJ2-7; 7 bases are a match to TRBD1. The CDR3 sequence is 14 residues long. V shed 3 bases, J shed 2 bases, and the junction held 4 bases outside the gene matches. In germline, CDR1 is PRHDT, CDR2 FYEKMQ (reference sequence). CDR3 DNA sequence: TGTGCCAGCAGCTTGGGGGACAGAGCCTACGAGCAGTACTTC. It encodes CASSLGDRAYEQYF.

Notes on this clonotype: At one end, the junction sequence differs from germline, possibly due to a read error. This chain links TRBV7-9 with TRBJ2-7; TRBD2 is a possible D gene (5 bases). This CDR3 comprises 11 residues. Germline CDR1 and CDR2: SEHNR and FQNEAQ (reference sequence). CDR3 region: CASRDAYERCF. The CDR3, as DNA: TGTGCCAGCCGGGATGCCTACGAGCGGTGCTTC.

This clonotype was seen more than once but under ten times. This sequence joins TRBV21-1 and TRBJ2-1. TRBV21-1 is a recognized pseudogene. CDR3 length: 16 residues. The CDR3 spells CASRPRDTSSYNEQFF. CDR3 in DNA: TGTGCCAGCAGACCAAGAGACACGAGCTCCTACAATGAGCAGTTCTTC.

This clonotype was recorded many times. J is TRBJ2-7 and V is TRBV4-1; maybe TRBD1 (5 bases). Germline V gene data show CDR1 as MGHRA and CDR2 as YSYEKL. CDR3 length: 17 residues. V was trimmed by 0 bases and J by 3 bases, leaving 18 bases between them. Here the CDR3 reads CASSQDGARQGFYEQYF. DNA of the CDR3: TGCGCCAGCAGCCAAGATGGGGCGCGTCAGGGATTCTACGAGCAGTACTTC.

The table lists this clonotype with many counts. The V gene is TRBV9, the J gene TRBJ2-3, with a weak D call TRBD1 (6 bases). This CDR3 spans 16 amino acids. Between the trimmed V and J ends, which lost 2 bases and 0 bases, there was a span of 13 bases. The germline gives CDR1 SGDLS, CDR2 YYNGEE. This CDR3 reads CASSVTGTTSTDTQYF. The CDR3 DNA reads TGTGCCAGCAGCGTCACCGGGACAACTAGCACAGATACGCAGTATTTT.

This clonotype is labeled medium-sized. This chain links TRBV13 with TRBJ1-2; D is unclear. CDR3 length: 13 residues. Germline V gene sequence: CDR1 PRHDT, CDR2 FYEKMQ (reference sequence). V lost 0 bases, J lost 8 bases, and 10 bases lay in between. The CDR3 nucleotides read TGTGCCAGCAGCTTAGGGGGCGCCTGGGGCTACACCTTC. As protein: CASSLGGAWGYTF.

The chain has TRBV11-2 and TRBJ2-2; D perhaps matches TRBD2 (5 bases). The CDR3 runs 16 residues. Trimming removed 2 bases at V and 5 bases at J, with 15 bases between. Per the germline V gene, CDR1 is SGHAT and CDR2 is FQNNGV. The CDR3 sequence: CASSLSRTGSTGELFF. As DNA, the CDR3 is TGTGCCAGCAGCTTAAGCCGCACGGGGTCGACCGGGGAGCTGTTTTTT.

In its sample, this clonotype was seen many times. The chain uses TRBV7-8 and TRBJ2-2; tentatively, D is TRBD2 (5 bases). CDR1 SGHVS and CDR2 FQNEAQ come from the germline V gene. The CDR3 covers 13 residues. Trimming pared 10 bases from V and 0 bases from J, leaving 9 bases between. CDR3 loop: CAIPAANTGELFF. In nucleotides, the CDR3 is TGTGCCATCCCAGCGGCGAACACCGGGGAGCTGTTTTTT. Complete variable domain (other parts from reference TRBV7-8 and TRBJ2-2): GAGVSQSPRYKVAKRGQDVALRCDPISGHVSLFWYQQALGQGPEFLTYFQNEAQLDKSGLPSDRFFAERPEGSVSTLKIQRTQQEDSAVYLCAIPAANTGELFFGEGSRLTVL.

This clonotype has a handful of counts. The gene calls are TRBV9 and TRBJ1-2; D is unclear. The germline V gene encodes CDR1 SGDLS and CDR2 YYNGEE. Trimming removed 0 bases at V and 5 bases at J, with 5 bases between. CDR3 size: 12 residues. CDR3 in amino acids: CASSVGGYGYTF. The CDR3 DNA follows: TGTGCCAGCAGCGTAGGCGGGTATGGCTACACCTTC.

This clonotype has at least ten counts. J is TRBJ1-5 and V is TRBV7-8, with D perhaps TRBD1 (6 bases). V was trimmed by 5 bases and J by 5 bases, leaving 19 bases between them. The CDR3 loop spans 16 amino acids. Germline-derived CDR1 and CDR2 are SGHVS and FQNEAQ. CDR3 region: CASSPGGAQGYQPQHF. CDR3 coding DNA: TGTGCCAGCAGCCCCGGGGGTGCACAGGGATATCAGCCCCAGCATTTT.

The V call is TRBV28, the J call TRBJ2-3; D unclear. Germline assignment: CDR1 MDHEN and CDR2 SYDVKM. The CDR3 runs to 12 residues. Trimming removed 2 bases at V and 7 bases at J, with 7 bases between. CDR3 residues: CASSLGSNTQYF. Written as DNA, the CDR3 is TGTGCCAGCAGTTTAGGATCGAATACGCAGTATTTT.

This clonotype has at least ten counts. The J gene is TRBJ2-7, the V gene TRBV28; D remains ambiguous. Germline lookup yields CDR1 MDHEN and CDR2 SYDVKM. The CDR3 totals 16 residues. Trimming shortened V by 6 bases and J by 6 bases, and 24 bases separated the two germline ends. CDR3 nucleotides: TGTGCCAGCAGCCCCCCATTCGAGGTCTGGGAAAGCGAGCAGTACTTC. Translated: CASSPPFEVWESEQYF.

This clonotype appeared a few times. The V and J genes are TRBV14 and TRBJ2-1; 9 bases match TRBD2. Trimming removed 3 bases from V and 3 bases from J; junction bases left unmatched: 6. CDR1 and CDR2 from the germline V gene are SGHDN and FVKESK. CDR3 length equals 16 residues. CDR3 DNA sequence: TGTGCCAGCAGCCACCGACGTAGCGGGAGCTACAATGAGCAGTTCTTC. Residues: CASSHRRSGSYNEQFF. Variable domain in full (rest from reference TRBV14 and TRBJ2-1): EAGVTQFPSHSVIEKGQTVTLRCDPISGHDNLYWYRRVMGKEIKFLLHFVKESKQDESGMPNNRFLAERTGGTYSTLKVQPAELEDSGVYFCASSHRRSGSYNEQFFGPGTRLTVL.

Note on this clonotype: It may be a read error: a sequence one base away is much more abundant. The CDR3 region is CASSLYGSQPQHF. The CDR3 DNA reads TGTGCCAGCAGCTTGTATGGAAGTCAGCCCCAGCATTTT. The rearrangement joins TRBV7-9 to TRBJ1-5; D unclear. The CDR3 is 13 amino acids. V lost 3 bases, J lost 6 bases, and 9 bases lay in between. Germline V CDR1 and CDR2: SEHNR, FQNEAQ (reference sequence).

This clonotype was seen repeatedly, ten times or more. The gene calls are TRBV7-2 and TRBJ2-1, with TRBD2 as a possible D gene (5 bases). This CDR3 has 17 residues. Germline CDR1 is SGHTA and CDR2 is FQGNSA. V shed 3 bases and J shed 2 bases, with 17 bases lying between them. The CDR3 is CASSFRLSGPPYNEQFF. CDR3 DNA sequence: TGTGCCAGCAGCTTCCGCTTGAGCGGACCCCCCTACAATGAGCAGTTCTTC.